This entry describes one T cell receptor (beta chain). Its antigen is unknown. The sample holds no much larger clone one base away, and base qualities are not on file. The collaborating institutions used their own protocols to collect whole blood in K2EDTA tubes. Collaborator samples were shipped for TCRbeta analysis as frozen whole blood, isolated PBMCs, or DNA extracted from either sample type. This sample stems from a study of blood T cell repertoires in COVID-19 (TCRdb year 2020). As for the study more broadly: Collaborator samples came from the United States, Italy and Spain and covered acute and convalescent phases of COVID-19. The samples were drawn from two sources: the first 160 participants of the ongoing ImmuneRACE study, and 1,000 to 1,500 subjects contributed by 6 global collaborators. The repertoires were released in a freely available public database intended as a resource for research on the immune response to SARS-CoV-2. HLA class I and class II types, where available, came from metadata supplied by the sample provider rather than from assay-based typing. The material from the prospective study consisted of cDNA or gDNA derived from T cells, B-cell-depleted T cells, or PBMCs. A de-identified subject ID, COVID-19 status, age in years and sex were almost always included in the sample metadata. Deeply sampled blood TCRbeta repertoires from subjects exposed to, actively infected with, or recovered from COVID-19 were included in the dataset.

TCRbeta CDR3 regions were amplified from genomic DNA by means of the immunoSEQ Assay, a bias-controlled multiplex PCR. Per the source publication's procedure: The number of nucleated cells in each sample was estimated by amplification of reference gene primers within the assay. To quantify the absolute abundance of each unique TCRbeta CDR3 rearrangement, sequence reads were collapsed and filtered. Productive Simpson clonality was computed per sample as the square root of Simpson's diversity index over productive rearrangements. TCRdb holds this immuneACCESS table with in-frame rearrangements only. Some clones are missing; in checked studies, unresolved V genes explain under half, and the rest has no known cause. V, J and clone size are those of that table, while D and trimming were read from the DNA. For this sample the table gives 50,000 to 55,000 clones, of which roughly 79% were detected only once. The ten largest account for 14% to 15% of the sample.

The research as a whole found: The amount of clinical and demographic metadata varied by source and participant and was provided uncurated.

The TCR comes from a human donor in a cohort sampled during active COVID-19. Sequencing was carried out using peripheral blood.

The nucleotides are TGTGCCAGCAGCCCGCGGGGAGGGGGGTACGAGCAGTACTTC. Its product reads: CASSPRGGGYEQYF. The rearranged chain carries TRBV7-3 and TRBJ2-7, with a tentative D gene TRBD2 over 7 matching bases. V is clipped by 5 bases and J by 4 bases, and the sequence between their germline boundaries is 15 bases long. Based on the germline V gene, the CDR1 and CDR2 sequences are SGHTA and FQGTGA. The CDR3, cysteine through phenylalanine, is 14 amino acids long. The CDR3 DNA has 42 bases and is translated from base 1.